This record covers a single T cell receptor beta chain. The data derive from a study of T cell responses to AZD1222 COVID-19 vaccine. The protocol was immunoSEQ multiplex PCR, while the TCRdb copy is restricted to in-frame clones and leaves out a portion. The sample shows more than 140,000 clones, approximately 90% of them seen only once. Germline V gives CDR1 KGHSH, CDR2 LQKENI. This CDR3 is 16 amino acids long. Trimming cost V 6 bases and J 6 bases; bases outside gene matches: 12. The genes are TRBV18 and TRBJ1-1, with TRBD1 matching 11 bases. The specimen was peripheral blood, collected on day 0 of AZD1222 vaccination. The origin of this receptor is an adult in good health. CDR3: CASSLWGGQGAAEAFF. CDR3 nucleotides: TGTGCCAGCTCCCTGTGGGGAGGACAGGGGGCCGCTGAAGCTTTCTTT.